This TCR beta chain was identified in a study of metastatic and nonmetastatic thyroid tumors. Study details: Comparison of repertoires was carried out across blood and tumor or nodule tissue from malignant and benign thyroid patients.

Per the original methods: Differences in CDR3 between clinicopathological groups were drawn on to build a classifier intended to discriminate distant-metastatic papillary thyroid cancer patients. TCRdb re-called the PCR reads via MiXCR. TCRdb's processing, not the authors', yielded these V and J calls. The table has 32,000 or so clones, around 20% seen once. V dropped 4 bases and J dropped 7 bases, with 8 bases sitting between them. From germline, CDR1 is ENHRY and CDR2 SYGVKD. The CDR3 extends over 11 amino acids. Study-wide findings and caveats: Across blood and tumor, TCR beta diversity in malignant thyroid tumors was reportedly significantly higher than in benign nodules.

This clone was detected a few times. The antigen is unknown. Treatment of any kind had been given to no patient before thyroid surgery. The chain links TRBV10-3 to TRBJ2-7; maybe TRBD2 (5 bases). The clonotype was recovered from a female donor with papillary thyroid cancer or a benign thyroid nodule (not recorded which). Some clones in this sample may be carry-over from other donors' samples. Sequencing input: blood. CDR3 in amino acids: CAISARGEQYF. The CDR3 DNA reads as TGTGCCATCAGTGCACGGGGTGAGCAGTACTTC.